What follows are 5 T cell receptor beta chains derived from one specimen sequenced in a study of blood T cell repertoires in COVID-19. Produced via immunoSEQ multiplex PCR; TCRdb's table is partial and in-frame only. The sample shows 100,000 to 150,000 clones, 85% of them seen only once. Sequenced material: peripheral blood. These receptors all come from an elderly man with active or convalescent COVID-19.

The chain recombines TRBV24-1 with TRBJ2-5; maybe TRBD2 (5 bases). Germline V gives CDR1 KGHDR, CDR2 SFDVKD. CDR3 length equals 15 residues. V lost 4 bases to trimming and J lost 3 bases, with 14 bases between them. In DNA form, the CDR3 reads TGTGCCACCAGTGACCGCTTGTCGGGGAAAGAGACCCAGTACTTC. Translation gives CATSDRLSGKETQYF.

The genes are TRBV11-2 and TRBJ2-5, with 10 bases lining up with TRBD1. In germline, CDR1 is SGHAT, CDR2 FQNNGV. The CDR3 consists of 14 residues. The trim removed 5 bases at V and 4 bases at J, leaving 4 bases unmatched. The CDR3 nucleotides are TGTGCCAGCAGCAGGGACAGGGGAGGAGAGACCCAGTACTTC. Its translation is CASSRDRGGETQYF. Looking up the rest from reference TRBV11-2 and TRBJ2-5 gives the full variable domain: EAGVAQSPRYKIIEKRQSVAFWCNPISGHATLYWYQQILGQGPKLLIQFQNNGVVDDSQLPKDRFSAERLKGVDSTLKIQPAKLEDSAVYLCASSRDRGGETQYFGPGTRLLVL.

CDR3 loop: CASSLETDYNSPLHF. CDR3 bases: TGCGCCAGCAGCTTGGAAACAGATTATAATTCACCCCTCCACTTT. V usage is TRBV5-1 and J usage is TRBJ1-6; D gene uncertain. Trimming cost V 0 bases and J 4 bases, with 8 bases left between them. This CDR3 contains 15 residues. Germline lookup yields CDR1 SGHRS and CDR2 YFSETQ.

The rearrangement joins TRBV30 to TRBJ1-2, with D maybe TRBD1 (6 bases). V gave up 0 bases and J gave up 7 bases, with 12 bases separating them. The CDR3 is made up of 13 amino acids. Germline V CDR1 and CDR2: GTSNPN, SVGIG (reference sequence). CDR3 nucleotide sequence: TGTGCCTGGAGTGTACAGGGATCGGTTGGCTACACCTTC. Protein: CAWSVQGSVGYTF.

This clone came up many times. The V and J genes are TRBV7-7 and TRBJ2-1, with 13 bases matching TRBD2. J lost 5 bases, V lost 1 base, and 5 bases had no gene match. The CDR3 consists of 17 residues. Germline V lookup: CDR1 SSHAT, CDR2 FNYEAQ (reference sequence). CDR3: CASSLGGLAGADNEQFF. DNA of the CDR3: TGTGCCAGCAGCTTAGGCGGACTAGCGGGGGCTGACAATGAGCAGTTCTTC. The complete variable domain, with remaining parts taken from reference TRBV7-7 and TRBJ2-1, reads GAGVSQSPRYKVTKRGQDVTLRCDPISSHATLYWYQQALGQGPEFLTYFNYEAQPDKSGLPSDRFSAERPEGSISTLTIQRTEQRDSAMYRCASSLGGLAGADNEQFFGPGTRLTVL.